These 23 T cell receptor beta chains share one sample of origin, sequenced in a study of post-analysis software for immune sequencing data. Study findings and constraints: Four or five TRBV segments, including TRBV5-6, TRBV5-1 and TRBV20-1, were more frequent in patients than controls.

Incorporated into the TCR beta cDNA libraries were unique molecular identifiers, which served to reduce PCR and sequencing biases. Each CDR3 protein is one row after TCRdb ran MiXCR on the PCR reads. The top ten hold approximately 4.4% of the sample, which has 650,000 to 850,000 distinct CDR3 sequences, about 50% seen once. These receptors are not linked to any known antigen. Specimen: blood. Source of these receptors: a girl aged 5-17 years with multiple sclerosis.

The chain has TRBV6-6 and TRBJ2-1; possible D gene TRBD2, 7 bases. Germline assignment: CDR1 MNHNY and CDR2 SVGAGI (reference sequence). The CDR3 length is 15 residues. Trimming cost V 7 bases and J 6 bases, with 19 bases left between them. CDR3 nucleotides: TGTGCCAGCACCAGGGAGGGGCTAGGGGGCAATGAGCAGTTCTTC. Its protein product is CASTREGLGGNEQFF.

V and J are TRBV6-5 and TRBJ1-1, with D unclear. Germline CDR1 MNHEY, CDR2 SVGAGI. Trimming cost V 8 bases and J 4 bases, with 14 bases left between them. The CDR3 consists of 13 residues. Here the CDR3 reads CASHPVFGTEAFF. The CDR3 DNA reads as TGTGCCAGCCATCCAGTTTTTGGCACTGAAGCTTTCTTT.

This clonotype has a single count. This chain connects TRBV29-1 to TRBJ2-5, with 9 nucleotides matching TRBD1. The CDR3 runs 13 residues. Germline V gene sequence: CDR1 SQVTM, CDR2 ANQGSEA. Germline trimming cut 2 bases from V and 3 bases from J; bases unmatched to any gene: 1. In DNA, the CDR3 is TGCAGCGTTGAAAGGACAGGGGAAGAGACCCAGTACTTC. Amino acids: CSVERTGEETQYF.

The chain carries TRBV20-1 and TRBJ2-7; maybe TRBD1 (6 bases). V lost 0 bases and J lost 6, with 15 bases in between. Germline V gives CDR1 DFQATT, CDR2 SNEGSKA (reference sequence). This CDR3 has 14 residues. CDR3 coding DNA: TGCAGTGCTAGAGACGCTTCACAGGGCTCCGAGCAGTACTTC. Its translation is CSARDASQGSEQYF.

V usage is TRBV7-2 and J usage is TRBJ2-4; possible D gene TRBD2, 6 bases. V lost 1 base and J lost 13, with 17 bases in between. The CDR3 is 14 residues long. Per the germline V gene, CDR1 is SGHTA and CDR2 is FQGNSA. The CDR3, as DNA: TGTGCCAGCAGCTTAGTGGGGGGTAGGCAAGAGCAGTACTTC. It encodes CASSLVGGRQEQYF.

V usage is TRBV29-1 and J usage is TRBJ1-1; no firm D call. V was clipped by 7 bases and J by 0 bases, with 12 bases between them. Germline V lookup: CDR1 SQVTM, CDR2 ANQGSEA. The CDR3 loop spans 13 amino acids. The CDR3 loop is CSAVSQMNTEAFF. In DNA form, the CDR3 reads TGCAGCGCTGTTAGTCAGATGAACACTGAAGCTTTCTTT. Combining the CDR3 with reference TRBV29-1 and TRBJ1-1 gives the whole variable domain SAVISQKPSRDICQRGTSLTIQCQVDSQVTMMFWYRQQPGQSLTLIATANQGSEATYESGFVIDKFPISRPNLTFSTLTVSNMSPEDSSIYLCSAVSQMNTEAFFGQGTRLTVV.

This chain uses TRBV29-1 with TRBJ2-1; TRBD2 matches 9 bases. From germline, CDR1 is SQVTM and CDR2 ANQGSEA. The CDR3 runs 15 residues. Trimming at V came to 4 bases and at J to 4 bases, leaving 8 bases not matched to a gene. This CDR3 reads CSVAQTSGGYNEQFF. The CDR3 region has the DNA TGCAGCGTTGCCCAGACTAGCGGCGGTTACAATGAGCAGTTCTTC.

In DNA form, the CDR3 reads TGTGCCAGCAGCTTAGGACTAGCTCAAGATACGCAGTATTTT. Translation: CASSLGLAQDTQYF. The chain recombines TRBV7-2 with TRBJ2-3; 7 bases line up with TRBD2. From germline, CDR1 is SGHTA and CDR2 FQGNSA. This CDR3 has 14 amino acids. Losses at the gene ends were 1 base for V and 5 bases for J; bases not matched to a gene: 3.

The gene calls are TRBV20-1 and TRBJ2-7; D might be TRBD1 (5 bases). CDR3 length: 13 residues. CDR1 and CDR2 from the germline V gene are DFQATT and SNEGSKA (reference sequence). Between the trimmed V and J ends, which lost 5 bases and 3 bases, there was a span of 14 bases. CDR3: CSAPRQGIYEQYF. In nucleotides, the CDR3 is TGCAGTGCTCCTAGGCAGGGTATCTACGAGCAGTACTTC.

The genes are TRBV20-1 and TRBJ2-4; no definite D call. Gene TRBJ2-7 matches the end of the DNA better, so the J call may be wrong. This CDR3 spans 14 amino acids. Germline CDR1 reads DFQATT; CDR2 reads SNEGSKA (reference sequence). The CDR3 sequence is CSAREASGLYEQYF. The DNA of the CDR3 is TGCAGTGCTAGAGAGGCCAGTGGCTTGTACGAGCAGTACTTC.

This clonotype occurred a few times. The J gene is TRBJ2-1, the V gene TRBV29-1; perhaps TRBD2 as D (6 bases). Germline V gene sequence: CDR1 SQVTM, CDR2 ANQGSEA. The length of the CDR3 is 14 residues. Trimming took 4 bases from V and 2 from J, leaving 12 bases between them. For the CDR3, the DNA is TGCAGCGTTGTAGTACTAGCTACCTACAATGAGCAGTTCTTC. This codes for CSVVVLATYNEQFF.

V gene TRBV7-8 combines with J gene TRBJ2-7; perhaps TRBD1 as D (6 bases). The CDR3 has 12 amino acids. The V and J ends lost 6 bases and 5 bases respectively, with 11 bases between them. CDR1 is SGHVS, CDR2 FQNEAQ, per germline. CDR3: CASRQGGDEQYF. The CDR3 nucleotides are TGTGCCAGCAGACAGGGTGGCGACGAGCAGTACTTC. The full variable domain, completed using reference TRBV7-8 and TRBJ2-7, is GAGVSQSPRYKVAKRGQDVALRCDPISGHVSLFWYQQALGQGPEFLTYFQNEAQLDKSGLPSDRFFAERPEGSVSTLKIQRTQQEDSAVYLCASRQGGDEQYFGPGTRLTVT.

The chain combines TRBV7-6 with TRBJ1-1; D remains ambiguous. The CDR3 spans 15 residues. Germline V gene data show CDR1 as SGHVS and CDR2 as FNYEAQ. The V and J ends lost 1 base and 3 bases respectively, with 12 bases between them. CDR3 bases: TGTGCCAGCAGCTTAGTAGTGGGTTCGCACACTGAAGCTTTCTTT. It yields the protein CASSLVVGSHTEAFF.

This chain connects TRBV7-2 to TRBJ2-3; D is unresolved. The CDR3 length is 13 residues. V dropped 3 bases and J dropped 6 bases, with 10 bases sitting between them. Germline lookup yields CDR1 SGHTA and CDR2 FQGNSA. The DNA of the CDR3 is TGTGCCAGCAGCTTGTGGGCGGCGGATACGCAGTATTTT. It codes for CASSLWAADTQYF.

The genes are TRBV6-1 and TRBJ1-4; 9 nucleotides align to TRBD1. The CDR3 has 14 residues. Germline V gene data show CDR1 as MNHNS and CDR2 as SASEGT. With 6 bases clipped from V and 4 bases from J, the junction kept 3 bases outside the gene matches. In DNA form, the CDR3 reads TGTGCCAGCAGGGACAGGGGTCTTAATGAAAAACTGTTTTTT. This sequence encodes CASRDRGLNEKLFF.

The V call is TRBV5-1, the J call TRBJ2-3; D uncertain. The CDR3 totals 16 residues. Germline-derived CDR1 and CDR2 are SGHRS and YFSETQ. The V end lost 0 bases, the J end lost 5 bases, and 16 bases lay between the germline ends. As DNA, the CDR3 is TGCGCCAGCAGCTTGGCAGGCTCCCAGTCAGGAGATACGCAGTATTTT. This translates into CASSLAGSQSGDTQYF.

This rearrangement joins TRBV4-2 to TRBJ2-1; no firm D call. From germline, CDR1 is LGHNA and CDR2 YNFKEQ. The CDR3 is 13 residues long. V lost 4 bases to trimming and J lost 7 bases, with 11 bases between them. As DNA, the CDR3 is TGTGCCAGCAGCCCGAGTTGGGGTAATGAGCAGTTCTTC. Translating it yields CASSPSWGNEQFF.

The rearrangement links TRBV27 to TRBJ2-7; D assignment may be TRBD1 or TRBD2 (5 bases each). The ends were cut back, 7 bases at V and 3 bases at J, with 13 bases in the middle. The CDR3 has 13 amino acids. Germline loops: CDR1 MNHEY, CDR2 SMNVEV (reference sequence). CDR3 protein: CASKGDLYYEQYF. The CDR3 DNA reads TGTGCCAGCAAAGGGGACCTGTACTACGAGCAGTACTTC.

The sample holds one count of this clonotype. The gene calls are TRBV14 and TRBJ2-4, with TRBD1 matching over 8 bases. CDR3 length: 14 amino acids. The junction had 5 bases not matched to a gene; V was cut back by 2 bases and J by 8 bases. Germline CDR1 SGHDN, CDR2 FVKESK. The CDR3 nucleotides read TGTGCCAGCAGCCAACTTGGACAGGGTCACATTCAGTACTTC. This translates into CASSQLGQGHIQYF.

The table lists this clonotype with a few counts. This chain's CDR3 is CASSPGLDTQYF. DNA for the CDR3: TGTGCCAGCAGCCCCGGACTAGATACGCAGTATTTT. The rearrangement joins TRBV7-2 to TRBJ2-3; D perhaps matches TRBD2 (5 bases). With 5 bases removed from V and 5 bases from J, the gap between germline ends came to 8 bases. The CDR3 runs to 12 residues. Germline assignment: CDR1 SGHTA and CDR2 FQGNSA.

In this sample, this clonotype turned up a few times. The genes are TRBV12-3 or TRBV12-4 and TRBJ2-1; D gene uncertain. CDR3 length: 15 amino acids. The ends were cut back, 6 bases at V and 3 bases at J, with 15 bases in the middle. This CDR3 reads CASSLRSTLYNEQFF. The CDR3 coding sequence is TGTGCCAGCAGCCTCAGGTCAACCCTCTACAATGAGCAGTTCTTC.

The chain carries TRBV7-9 and TRBJ2-1; tentative D call: TRBD2 (6 bases). Per the germline V gene, CDR1 is SEHNR and CDR2 is FQNEAQ (reference sequence). Trimming took off 5 bases at V and 8 bases at J, with 19 bases between the two ends. There are 15 residues in the CDR3. The DNA for the CDR3 is TGTGCCAGCAGCGCGGTACTAGCCGGGGAGGATGAGCAGTTCTTC. It specifies CASSAVLAGEDEQFF.

CDR3 residues: CASNDPLGPRGTEAFF. As DNA, the CDR3 is TGCGCCAGCAACGACCCCTTGGGGCCGAGGGGTACTGAAGCTTTCTTT. This chain connects TRBV5-1 to TRBJ1-1; D may be TRBD1 (5 bases). The V end was cut by 6 bases, the J end by 5 bases, with 23 bases between. This CDR3 region has 16 residues. The germline V gene encodes CDR1 SGHRS and CDR2 YFSETQ.